This T cell receptor (beta chain) is from a study of early T cells in non-severe SARS-CoV-2 infection. TCRdb passed the 5' RACE reads through MiXCR, listing each CDR3 protein once. The sample has around 50,000 distinct CDR3 sequences; around 7.7% are singletons. This CDR3 region has 14 residues. Germline-derived CDR1 and CDR2 are DFQATT and SNEGSKA (reference sequence). V dropped 4 bases and J dropped 5; count of bases not matched to a gene: 7. This clonotype was seen more than once but under ten times. The chain recombines TRBV20-1 with TRBJ1-1; 10 bases are a match to TRBD1. Sequencing used whole blood. The receptor was isolated from an adult who was a healthcare worker with PCR-confirmed SARS-CoV-2 infection or an uninfected control (not recorded which). Here the CDR3 reads CSAKGTGDGTEAFF. Here the CDR3 DNA reads TGCAGTGCTAAAGGGACAGGGGACGGAACTGAAGCTTTCTTT.